This T cell receptor beta chain was obtained from a study of T cell responses to AZD1222 COVID-19 vaccine. TCRdb keeps only in-frame clones here, not all; method: immunoSEQ multiplex PCR. The sample shows some 81,000 clones, about 86% of them seen only once. The CDR3 totals 20 residues. Looked up from germline, CDR1 is KGHSH and CDR2 is LQKENI. The V and J ends lost 2 bases and 4 bases, in that order; junction bases with no gene match: 19. The chain joins TRBV18 to TRBJ1-5; TRBD1 agrees at 8 bases. Sequencing was performed on peripheral blood, taken 28 days after the second AZD1222 dose. The clonotype originates from an adult who received the AZD1222 COVID-19 vaccine. The CDR3 is CASSPTAPILTGGPNQPQHF. The DNA of the CDR3 is TGTGCCAGCTCACCAACCGCCCCTATTCTCACAGGGGGGCCTAATCAGCCCCAGCATTTT. Supplemented by reference TRBV18 and TRBJ1-5, the full variable domain reads NAGVMQNPRHLVRRRGQEARLRCSPMKGHSHVYWYRQLPEEGLKFMVYLQKENIIDESGMPKERFSAEFPKEGPSILRIQQVVRGDSAAYFCASSPTAPILTGGPNQPQHFGDGTRLSIL.